Listed here are 10 T cell receptor beta chains from one sample, sequenced in a study of response to subunit inactivated influenza vaccine. TCRdb processed the RT-PCR reads anew with MiXCR; each CDR3 protein has one entry. The profile covers 630,000 or so distinct CDR3 sequences, with about a sixth appearing a single time and around a tenth taken by the ten largest. Sample: PBMCs from blood, taken about 12 days after vaccination. The source of these receptors is a man aged 45-60 years who received an inactivated influenza vaccine.

This clonotype was detected only a few times. The genes are TRBV27 and TRBJ2-1, with D perhaps TRBD1 or TRBD2 (5 bases each). The CDR3 has 15 amino acids. CDR1 and CDR2 from the germline V gene are MNHEY and SMNVEV (reference sequence). The germline V and J ends were trimmed by 6 bases and 1 base, with 13 bases remaining between them. In nucleotides, the CDR3 is TGTGCCAGCAGGAGGGGTTCAGGGTCCTACAATGAGCAGTTCTTC. The encoded protein is CASRRGSGSYNEQFF.

This clonotype was detected only a few times. V and J are TRBV2 and TRBJ1-1, with D unclear. The CDR3 sequence is 13 residues long. Looked up from germline, CDR1 is SNHLY and CDR2 is FYNNEI. V lost 4 bases to trimming and J lost 4 bases, with 10 bases between them. The CDR3 protein is CASSVYSGTEAFF. CDR3 nucleotides: TGTGCCAGCAGTGTGTACAGCGGCACTGAAGCTTTCTTT.

This clonotype has just a few counts. The chain recombines TRBV7-2 with TRBJ2-3; 8 bases line up with TRBD2. J was trimmed by 2 bases and V by 8 bases; bases with no gene match: 6. CDR1 is SGHTA, CDR2 FQGNSA, per germline. CDR3 length: 14 residues. CDR3 loop: CASEAGVSTDTQYF. CDR3 nucleotides: TGTGCCAGCGAAGCGGGGGTCTCCACAGATACGCAGTATTTT.

This clonotype has just a few counts. V usage is TRBV15 and J usage is TRBJ1-6; D remains unclear. The CDR3 extends over 16 amino acids. The germline V gene has CDR1 LNHNV and CDR2 YYDKDF (reference sequence). Trimming stripped 0 bases from V and 7 bases from J, with 13 bases between. CDR3 amino acids: CATSRDKGGSNSPLHF. The CDR3 coding sequence is TGTGCCACCAGCAGAGATAAAGGAGGCTCAAATTCACCCCTCCACTTT.

V is TRBV9 and J is TRBJ2-1, with 8 bases fitting TRBD1. The V gene's germline CDR1 is SGDLS and CDR2 YYNGEE. Trimming removed 3 bases from V and 1 base from J; junction bases left unmatched: 6. This CDR3 spans 16 amino acids. The CDR3 loop reads CASSDPGGISYNEQFF. CDR3 in DNA: TGTGCCAGCAGCGACCCAGGGGGCATTTCCTACAATGAGCAGTTCTTC. Using reference TRBV9 and TRBJ2-1 for the parts outside the CDR3, the full variable domain is DSGVTQTPKHLITATGQRVTLRCSPRSGDLSVYWYQQSLDQGLQFLIQYYNGEERAKGNILERFSAQQFPDLHSELNLSSLELGDSALYFCASSDPGGISYNEQFFGPGTRLTVL.

The CDR3 DNA reads TGTGCCAGCAGCCCACCAGGGTACTACTACAATGAGCAGTTCTTC. Protein sequence: CASSPPGYYYNEQFF. The rearrangement joins TRBV5-8 to TRBJ2-1; perhaps TRBD1 as D (5 bases). The ends were cut back, 4 bases at V and 3 bases at J, with 14 bases in the middle. The CDR3 has 15 residues. Per germline, CDR1 SGHTS and CDR2 YDEGEE.

This clonotype has only a few counts. The chain employs TRBV2 and TRBJ2-3; possibly TRBD1 or TRBD2 for D (5 bases each). This CDR3 region has 15 residues. Germline CDR1 and CDR2: SNHLY and FYNNEI. V gave up 2 bases and J gave up 1 base, with 10 bases separating them. CDR3 region: CASSEWGSRTDTQYF. The CDR3 region has the DNA TGTGCCAGCAGTGAATGGGGGAGTCGCACAGATACGCAGTATTTT.

This clonotype was seen a handful of times. This chain connects TRBV4-3 to TRBJ1-1; the match to TRBD1 covers 7 bases. In germline, CDR1 is LGHNA, CDR2 YSLEER. The CDR3 is made up of 14 amino acids. V lost 2 bases and J lost 4; bases outside the gene matches: 4. CDR3 region: CASSQRGGVTEAFF. As DNA, the CDR3 is TGCGCCAGCAGCCAAAGAGGGGGCGTCACTGAAGCTTTCTTT.

The chain links TRBV20-1 to TRBJ2-7, with 7 bases lining up with TRBD2. V was clipped by 3 bases and J by 6 bases; unmatched bases: 11. This CDR3 region has 14 residues. Germline CDR1 is DFQATT and CDR2 is SNEGSKA (reference sequence). In DNA form, the CDR3 reads TGCAGTGCTAGTCTTTCTAGCGGTACGTCCGAGCAGTACTTC. Translated, it gives CSASLSSGTSEQYF.

J is TRBJ2-5 and V is TRBV10-3; 8 positions match TRBD2. Germline lookup yields CDR1 ENHRY and CDR2 SYGVKD. The CDR3 has 14 amino acids. V was pared by 4 bases and J by 5 bases, with 6 bases of the junction left unmatched. The CDR3: CAISVLAGPETQYF. The DNA of the CDR3 is TGTGCCATCAGTGTTCTAGCGGGTCCGGAGACCCAGTACTTC.